Listed below are T cell receptor beta chains from one sample, sequenced in a study of blood T cell repertoires in COVID-19. Here immunoSEQ multiplex PCR was the method, and the copy in TCRdb shows in-frame clones only, minus some. The table has 55,000 to 80,000 clones, 92% seen once; the top ten hold approximately 5%. The source material was peripheral blood. These receptors were collected from a human donor in a cohort sampled during active COVID-19. Each CDR3 is given with its conserved first and last residue. Fields, in order: CDR3 DNA, CDR3 protein, D gene, J gene, clone size, V gene. D genes are given only for firm matches. Not every row has a clone size; where given, it reads once, few, many or a size class.

TGTGCCAGCAGAAGACTAGCCCTGGACACCGGGGAGCTGTTTTTT CASRRLALDTGELFF TRBD2 TRBJ2-2 few TRBV27
TGTGCCAGCAGTTATACGCAGGGGAACACTGAAGCTTTCTTT CASSYTQGNTEAFF NA TRBJ1-1 NA TRBV6-5
TGTGCCAGCAGTTACTTCCCGGGGGACGAGTATGGCTACACCTTC CASSYFPGDEYGYTF NA TRBJ1-2 once TRBV6-2/TRBV6-3
TGTGCCATCAGTGAGACCACTCTAGCGGGACTAAACAATGAGCAGTTCTTC CAISETTLAGLNNEQFF TRBD2 TRBJ2-1 NA TRBV10-3
TGTGCCAGCAGTGACATTCGGGGCGGGAGTAAAGATGAGCAGTTCTTC CASSDIRGGSKDEQFF TRBD2 TRBJ2-1 NA TRBV2
TGTGCCAGCGGGGAGGACGGAGCTGGCTACGAGCAGTACTTC CASGEDGAGYEQYF NA TRBJ2-7 once TRBV11-2
TGTGCCAGCAGTGAATGGGTTGGAGGACAAGAGACCCAGTACTTC CASSEWVGGQETQYF NA TRBJ2-5 NA TRBV25-1
TGTGCCAGCAATCGACAGGGGGGCAACGAGCAGTACTTC CASNRQGGNEQYF TRBD1 TRBJ2-7 NA TRBV5-4
TGTGCCAGCCAGCGCCCTCAAGAGACCCAGTACTTC CASQRPQETQYF NA TRBJ2-5 NA TRBV7-2
TGTGCCAGTAGTATAGATCGACGGGGTTTGGGGCCCCAGCATTTT CASSIDRRGLGPQHF NA TRBJ1-5 NA TRBV19
TGCGCCAGCAGCGTCGGACAGGGGGGGACCGAGCAGTACTTC CASSVGQGGTEQYF TRBD1 TRBJ2-7 NA TRBV5-1
TGTGCCAGCAGCTTAAGCGTACAGGGGGGGGCCTACGAGCAGTACTTC CASSLSVQGGAYEQYF NA TRBJ2-7 NA TRBV7-2
TGCGCCACTGTCGGGGCGGGGGGTACGCAAGAGACCCAGTACTTC CATVGAGGTQETQYF TRBD2 TRBJ2-5 NA TRBV10-1
TGTGCCAGCAGCCCCCTTCGGCCCAGGGGAGGGGAGACCCAGTACTTC CASSPLRPRGGETQYF NA TRBJ2-5 NA TRBV7-9
TGTGCCAGCAGCGTAGGGGACAGGGCTTATCAGCCCCAGCATTTT CASSVGDRAYQPQHF TRBD1 TRBJ1-5 once TRBV9
TGTGCCAGCAGCTTATGGGCGGGGGATGCTGAGCAGTTCTTC CASSLWAGDAEQFF TRBD2 TRBJ2-1 NA TRBV11-3
TGTGCCAGCAGTCCGGGATCTTCACATTCTAGCGAGCAGTACTTC CASSPGSSHSSEQYF NA TRBJ2-7 NA TRBV6-5
TGTGCCAGCAGCCGCTTAGCGGGAGGGGCCAATGAGCAGTTCTTC CASSRLAGGANEQFF TRBD2 TRBJ2-1 NA TRBV3-1/TRBV3-2
TGTGCCAGCAGCTTAGTAGGGGCTCTGAGAACTGAAGCTTTCTTT CASSLVGALRTEAFF NA TRBJ1-1 NA TRBV7-2
TGCGCCAGCAGCTTGGCCGGGGAAGATACGCAGTATTTT CASSLAGEDTQYF NA TRBJ2-3 NA TRBV5-1
TGTGCCAGCACCCTTCGTGACGGAGGGCGGTCGACCGGGGAGCTGTTTTTT CASTLRDGGRSTGELFF NA TRBJ2-2 NA TRBV27
TGTGCCAGCAGCTTAGGCAGGGGCAATTCACCCCTCCACTTT CASSLGRGNSPLHF NA TRBJ1-6 NA TRBV7-8
TGTGCCAGCAGCCCCGGGTCCACGGGTCAGCCCCAGCATTTT CASSPGSTGQPQHF NA TRBJ1-5 NA TRBV6-5
TGTGCCAGCTCACCGTCGGACACCCGTGAAGCTTTCTTT CASSPSDTREAFF NA TRBJ1-1 NA TRBV18
TGTGCCAGTAGTATAGCCGGACAGGGGAATTCACCCCTCCACTTT CASSIAGQGNSPLHF TRBD1 TRBJ1-6 NA TRBV19
TGTGCCAGCAGTGAGACAGGGAGCCGTAATTCACCCCTCCACTTT CASSETGSRNSPLHF TRBD1 TRBJ1-6 NA TRBV28
TGTGCCAGCAGCTTCCGCCGACAGGGCCTCAATGAAAAACTGTTTTTT CASSFRRQGLNEKLFF TRBD1 TRBJ1-4 NA TRBV11-2
TGCAGCGTTACGGGGATCGAGACCCAGTACTTC CSVTGIETQYF NA TRBJ2-5 NA TRBV29-1
TGTGCCAGCAGTATGGCAGGCTCTAACTATGGCTACACCTTC CASSMAGSNYGYTF NA TRBJ1-2 NA TRBV28
TGTGCCAGCCGGGGGGGGGCCGGTGAGCAGTTCTTC CASRGGAGEQFF TRBD2 TRBJ2-1 once TRBV11-3
TGTGCCAGCAGTTCGCAGGGTTTTCAAGAGCAGTACTTC CASSSQGFQEQYF NA TRBJ2-7 NA TRBV12-3/TRBV12-4
TGTGCCAGCAGTTACGAAGGGGCAGATACGCAGTATTTT CASSYEGADTQYF NA TRBJ2-3 NA TRBV6-5
TGTGCCAGCAGCTTTTTTAGCGGGACAAAGGTAGATGAGCAGTTCTTC CASSFFSGTKVDEQFF TRBD2 TRBJ2-1 NA TRBV7-9
TGTGCTAGTGGTTTGGGGACAGGGAACTATGGCTACACCTTC CASGLGTGNYGYTF TRBD1 TRBJ1-2 NA TRBV12-5
TGTGCCAGCAGCCTTTTGAACGAAGGAGACATTCAGTACTTC CASSLLNEGDIQYF NA TRBJ2-4 NA TRBV7-9
TGCGCCAGCAGCCAAGAACTCGACGCGCGGGGAGATACGCAGTATTTT CASSQELDARGDTQYF NA TRBJ2-3 NA TRBV4-1
TGTGCCAGCAGTGAAGGTGGGCAGAATGGCTACACCTTC CASSEGGQNGYTF NA TRBJ1-2 NA TRBV6-1
TGTGCCAGCAGCTTAGACCCCACAGGAAACACCATATATTTT CASSLDPTGNTIYF NA TRBJ1-3 NA TRBV7-2
TGTGCCAGCAGCTTTCCCGGGACAGGGGTCAATGAGCAGTTCTTC CASSFPGTGVNEQFF TRBD1 TRBJ2-1 once TRBV7-3
TGTGCCAGCAGCTTCGGAGGAGGCAACCAAGAGACCCAGTACTTC CASSFGGGNQETQYF NA TRBJ2-5 NA TRBV5-5
TGTGCCAGCAGTGAGTCTAGAAGCTACTTC CASSESRSYF NA TRBJ2-5 NA TRBV2
TGTGCCGGGGTTACGGACAGGGGATCCTATGGCTACACCTTC CAGVTDRGSYGYTF TRBD1 TRBJ1-2 NA TRBV30
TGTGCCAGCAGCAGGGGTTACGAGCAGTACTTC CASSRGYEQYF NA TRBJ2-7 NA TRBV12-3/TRBV12-4
TGTGCCAGCAGTTTGACAGGGGGCGCAATCGATCGGTATGGCTACACCTTC CASSLTGGAIDRYGYTF TRBD1 TRBJ1-2 NA TRBV5-5
TGTGCCAGCAGCTTACTAGGCGGGGGTGGAGTAGATACGCAGTATTTT CASSLLGGGGVDTQYF TRBD2 TRBJ2-3 NA TRBV7-8
TGTGCCAGTAGTACAGGGACACTGGTCGACGAGCAGTACTTC CASSTGTLVDEQYF NA TRBJ2-7 NA TRBV19